The 19 T cell receptor beta chains reported below all come from one sample, sequenced in a study of T cells in localized non-small cell lung cancer. Repertoires were generated with immunoSEQ multiplex PCR, while TCRdb's copy carries only in-frame clones and drops some. This repertoire shows roughly 1,500 clones, around 21% found once; its top ten account for around 20%. Sample: normal lung tissue next to the tumor, taken before any cancer treatment. Every receptor here comes from a woman aged 40-75 years with stage II lung adenocarcinoma.

The V and J genes are TRBV9 and TRBJ2-6; 10 bases align to TRBD2. The CDR3 spans 15 residues. Trimming at V came to 4 bases and at J to 2 bases, leaving 0 bases not matched to a gene. The germline V gene encodes CDR1 SGDLS and CDR2 YYNGEE. CDR3 in amino acids: CASSLAGAGANVLTF. The CDR3 nucleotides are TGTGCCAGCAGCCTAGCGGGGGCTGGGGCCAACGTCCTGACTTTC.

The rearrangement uses TRBV6-8 and TRBJ2-2; D may be TRBD1 (6 bases). Between the trimmed V and J ends, which lost 2 bases and 8 bases, there was a span of 15 bases. This CDR3 spans 15 amino acids. Germline-derived CDR1 and CDR2 are MNHGY and SAAAGT. CDR3 protein: CASSYRLRTEGELFF. The CDR3 coding sequence is TGTGCCAGCAGTTACCGGTTGAGGACAGAAGGGGAGCTGTTTTTT.

The rearrangement links TRBV6-8 to TRBJ2-1; the D gene is possibly TRBD2 (5 bases). The CDR3 consists of 13 residues. The germline V gene has CDR1 MNHGY and CDR2 SAAAGT. V was shortened by 7 bases and J by 10 bases, with 17 bases between the two germline ends. The CDR3 nucleotides are TGTGCCAGCACCCCTAGGACTCCCCCGGAGCAGTTCTTC. Amino acid sequence: CASTPRTPPEQFF.

The J gene is TRBJ2-1, the V gene TRBV6-8; TRBD1 is a possible D gene (5 bases). Germline V CDR1 and CDR2: MNHGY, SAAAGT. Trimming removed 7 bases at V and 7 bases at J, with 14 bases between. The CDR3 covers 13 residues. CDR3 in DNA: TGTGCCAGCACCCAACAGGAGAGTAATGAGCAGTTCTTC. Residues: CASTQQESNEQFF.

The V and J genes are TRBV5-1 and TRBJ2-5; 10 nucleotides line up with TRBD2. V shed 4 bases, J shed 0 bases, and the junction held 12 bases outside the gene matches. The CDR3 loop spans 18 amino acids. Looked up from germline, CDR1 is SGHRS and CDR2 is YFSETQ. As DNA, the CDR3 is TGCGCCAGCAGCACCCGGCCCTTACTAGCGGGGTACCAAGAGACCCAGTACTTC. Protein product: CASSTRPLLAGYQETQYF.

In its sample, this clone is hyperexpanded. The chain couples TRBV6-8 to TRBJ2-3; weak D call: TRBD1 (6 bases). Deletions cut 6 bases from V and 3 bases from J, with 16 bases between. Germline loops: CDR1 MNHGY, CDR2 SAAAGT. This CDR3 region has 15 residues. DNA for the CDR3: TGTGCCAGCAGCCAACAGGGTTATAGTACAGATACGCAGTATTTT. Protein sequence: CASSQQGYSTDTQYF.

V is TRBV28 and J is TRBJ2-5; no clear D. Trimming took 3 bases from V and 3 from J, leaving 8 bases between them. The CDR3 has 13 residues. CDR1 and CDR2 (germline): MDHEN, SYDVKM. The CDR3 is CASSLPQEETQYF. The CDR3 DNA reads TGTGCCAGCAGTTTGCCCCAGGAAGAGACCCAGTACTTC.

This clone has a handful of counts. Additional DNA sequences in this sample encode the identical CDR3. V usage is TRBV9 and J usage is TRBJ2-1, with D possibly being TRBD1 (6 bases). The CDR3 loop spans 14 amino acids. CDR1 SGDLS and CDR2 YYNGEE come from the germline V gene. The V and J ends lost 0 bases and 7 bases respectively, with 11 bases between them. The CDR3 DNA follows: TGTGCCAGCAGCGTAGAGGTAGGGACAAATGAGCAGTTCTTC. Translated: CASSVEVGTNEQFF.

The chain combines TRBV6-8 with TRBJ2-7; TRBD2 matches at 16 bases. This CDR3 is 14 amino acids long. V trimming: 7 bases; J trimming: 12 bases; junction bases outside the gene matches: 9. Germline values: CDR1 MNHGY, CDR2 SAAAGT. The DNA of the CDR3 is TGTGCCAGCACCGCCGGGACTAGCGGGAGGGCCCCGTACTTC. Translated, it gives CASTAGTSGRAPYF.

The V call is TRBV14, the J call TRBJ1-4; D is uncertain. V was trimmed by 3 bases and J by 8 bases, leaving 10 bases between them. The CDR3 runs 13 residues. Germline-derived CDR1 and CDR2 are SGHDN and FVKESK. The CDR3 coding sequence is TGTGCCAGCAGCCAGGGGTCAGGAGAAAAACTGTTTTTT. Residues: CASSQGSGEKLFF.

This clone has a handful of counts. The gene calls are TRBV23-1 and TRBJ2-2; 7 bases align to TRBD1. TRBV23-1 falls under the ORF class, with uncertain function. The trim removed 6 bases at V and 3 bases at J, leaving 7 bases unmatched. The CDR3 is 15 amino acids. This CDR3 is CASRYRGQDTGELFF. The CDR3 DNA is TGCGCCAGCAGGTACAGGGGCCAGGACACCGGGGAGCTGTTTTTT.

This clone has more than one count but fewer than ten. V is TRBV4-2 and J is TRBJ2-3; D is possibly TRBD1 (5 bases). Trimming took off 2 bases at V and 3 bases at J, with 12 bases between the two ends. Germline CDR1 is LGHNA and CDR2 is YNFKEQ. The CDR3 is 15 amino acids. CDR3 residues: CASSQQGYSTDTQYF. DNA for the CDR3: TGTGCCAGCAGCCAACAGGGTTATAGTACAGATACGCAGTATTTT.

The count of this clone is one. This chain links TRBV5-1 with TRBJ1-1, with D perhaps TRBD1 (5 bases). V shed 4 bases and J shed 1 base, with 14 bases lying between them. This CDR3 comprises 15 residues. In germline, CDR1 is SGHRS, CDR2 YFSETQ. CDR3 in amino acids: CASSPRGGENTEAFF. In DNA form, the CDR3 reads TGCGCCAGCAGCCCCAGAGGAGGGGAGAACACTGAAGCTTTCTTT.

This clone is classed as large. The chain is built from TRBV11-3 and TRBJ2-1; 8 bases agree with TRBD2. The CDR3 totals 18 residues. From germline, CDR1 is SGHNT and CDR2 YENEEA. V was pared by 6 bases and J by 0 bases, with 13 bases of the junction left unmatched. CDR3 sequence reads: CASSPLRLAGSSYNEQFF. The CDR3 DNA reads as TGTGCCAGCAGTCCCCTCCGGCTAGCGGGTAGCTCCTACAATGAGCAGTTCTTC.

The V gene is TRBV6-8, the J gene TRBJ1-4; possible D gene TRBD1, 6 bases. Trimming removed 4 bases from V and 1 base from J, with 7 bases in between. CDR1 and CDR2 from the germline V gene are MNHGY and SAAAGT. CDR3 length: 14 residues. In nucleotides, the CDR3 is TGTGCCAGCAGTTGGGGACAAACTAATGAAAAACTGTTTTTT. Translated, it gives CASSWGQTNEKLFF.

This clone is termed large. The CDR3, as DNA: TGTGCCAGCAGTTACTCCTTCGTTGCGGCAGGGATAAGGAACGAGCAGTACTTC. Its translation: CASSYSFVAAGIRNEQYF. V is TRBV6-8 and J is TRBJ2-7; D may be TRBD1 (5 bases). Germline V gene sequence: CDR1 MNHGY, CDR2 SAAAGT. The CDR3 covers 18 residues. Trimming shortened V by 0 bases and J by 5 bases, and 23 bases separated the two germline ends.

J is TRBJ1-2 and V is TRBV9; no definite D call. This CDR3 is built from 16 residues. The germline V and J ends were trimmed by 3 bases and 5 bases, with 20 bases remaining between them. CDR1 and CDR2 (germline): SGDLS, YYNGEE. This chain's CDR3 is CASSATAFDSEYGYTF. The CDR3 region has the DNA TGTGCCAGCAGCGCTACTGCTTTCGATTCAGAGTATGGCTACACCTTC.

This clone was seen a handful of times. The rearrangement uses TRBV9 and TRBJ1-3; maybe TRBD1 (5 bases). Germline V gene sequence: CDR1 SGDLS, CDR2 YYNGEE. The CDR3 has 16 amino acids. Deletions cut 3 bases from V and 1 base from J, with 14 bases between. CDR3: CASSAGGQISGNTIYF. The CDR3 coding sequence is TGTGCCAGCAGCGCTGGGGGTCAGATTTCTGGAAACACCATATATTTT.

This clone occurred a few times. The V and J genes are TRBV29-1 and TRBJ1-1; D is possibly TRBD1 (6 bases). The length of the CDR3 is 15 residues. V gave up 8 bases and J gave up 2 bases, with 21 bases separating them. Germline V gene data show CDR1 as SQVTM and CDR2 as ANQGSEA. CDR3 amino acids: CSLAPWDTLNTEAFF. The CDR3 nucleotides read TGCAGCCTTGCACCCTGGGACACCCTTAACACTGAAGCTTTCTTT.